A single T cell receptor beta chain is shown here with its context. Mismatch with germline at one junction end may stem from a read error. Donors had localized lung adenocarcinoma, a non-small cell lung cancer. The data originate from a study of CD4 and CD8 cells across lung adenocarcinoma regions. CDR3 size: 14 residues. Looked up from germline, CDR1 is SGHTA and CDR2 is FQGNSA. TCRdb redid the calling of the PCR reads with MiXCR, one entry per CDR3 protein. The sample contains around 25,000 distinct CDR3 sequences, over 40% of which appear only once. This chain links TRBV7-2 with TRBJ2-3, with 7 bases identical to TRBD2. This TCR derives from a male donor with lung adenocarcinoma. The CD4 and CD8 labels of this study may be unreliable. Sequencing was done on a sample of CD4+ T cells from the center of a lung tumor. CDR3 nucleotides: TGTGCCAGCAGCATCGGACTAGAAAAAGATATGCAGTATTTT. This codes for CASSIGLEKDMQYF.